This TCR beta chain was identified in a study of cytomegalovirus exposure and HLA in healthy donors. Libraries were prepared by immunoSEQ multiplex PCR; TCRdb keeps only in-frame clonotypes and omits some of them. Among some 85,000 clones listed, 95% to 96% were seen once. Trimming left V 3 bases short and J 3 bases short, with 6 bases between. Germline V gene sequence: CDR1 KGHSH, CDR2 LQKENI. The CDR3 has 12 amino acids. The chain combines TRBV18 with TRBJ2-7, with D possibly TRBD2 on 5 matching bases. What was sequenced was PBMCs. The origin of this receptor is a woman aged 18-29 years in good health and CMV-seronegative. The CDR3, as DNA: TGTGCCAGCTCACCTCGGGACTACGAGCAGTACTTC. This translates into CASSPRDYEQYF.